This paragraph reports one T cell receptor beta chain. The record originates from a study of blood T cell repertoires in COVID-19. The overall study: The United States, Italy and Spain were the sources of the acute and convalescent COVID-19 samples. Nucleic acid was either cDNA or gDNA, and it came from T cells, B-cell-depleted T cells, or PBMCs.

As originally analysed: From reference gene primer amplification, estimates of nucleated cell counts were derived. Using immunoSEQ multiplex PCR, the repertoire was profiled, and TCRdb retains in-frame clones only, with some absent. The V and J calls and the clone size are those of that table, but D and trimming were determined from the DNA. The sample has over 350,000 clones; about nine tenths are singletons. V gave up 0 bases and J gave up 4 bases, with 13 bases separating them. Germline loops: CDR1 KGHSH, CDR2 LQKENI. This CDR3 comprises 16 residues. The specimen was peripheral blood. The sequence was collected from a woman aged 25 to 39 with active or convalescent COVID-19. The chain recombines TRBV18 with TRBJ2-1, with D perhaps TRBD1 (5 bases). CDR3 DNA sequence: TGTGCCAGCTCACCACCGGGCAGGGCAAGATACAATGAGCAGTTCTTC. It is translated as CASSPPGRARYNEQFF.